This T cell receptor (beta chain) was sequenced for a study of T-cell memory formation after mild COVID-19. From the 5' RACE reads, TCRdb called clonotypes with MiXCR, one entry per CDR3 protein. In the table there are roughly 320,000 distinct CDR3 sequences, 28% of which are singletons. V lost 8 bases and J lost 0, with 13 bases in between. Germline V gene sequence: CDR1 LNHDA, CDR2 SQIVND (reference sequence). The CDR3 is 14 residues long. This chain uses TRBV19 with TRBJ1-2; D is unclear. The receptor comes from an adult woman who had mild COVID-19 (a few samples of this study predate the infection). Cell type and time point are not known. Sequencing was carried out using PBMCs or a T cell subset sorted from them (not recorded which). DNA for the CDR3: TGTGCCAGTTCTACGGCAATCACTAACTATGGCTACACCTTC. This sequence encodes CASSTAITNYGYTF.